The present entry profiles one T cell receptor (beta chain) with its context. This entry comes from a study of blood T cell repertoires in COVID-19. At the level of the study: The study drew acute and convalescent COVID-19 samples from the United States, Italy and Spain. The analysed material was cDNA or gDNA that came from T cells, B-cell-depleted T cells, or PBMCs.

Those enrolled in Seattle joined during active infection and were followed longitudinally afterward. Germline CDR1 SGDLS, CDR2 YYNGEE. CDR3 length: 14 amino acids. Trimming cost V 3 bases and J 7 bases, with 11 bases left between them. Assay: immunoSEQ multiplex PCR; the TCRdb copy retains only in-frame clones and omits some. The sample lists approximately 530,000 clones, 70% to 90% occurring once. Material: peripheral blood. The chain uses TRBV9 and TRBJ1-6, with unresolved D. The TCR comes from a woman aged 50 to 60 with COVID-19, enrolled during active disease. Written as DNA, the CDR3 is TGTGCCAGCAGCGGCGCCCTACTCAATTCACCCCTCCACTTT. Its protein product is CASSGALLNSPLHF. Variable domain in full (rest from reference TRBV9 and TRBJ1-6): DSGVTQTPKHLITATGQRVTLRCSPRSGDLSVYWYQQSLDQGLQFLIQYYNGEERAKGNILERFSAQQFPDLHSELNLSSLELGDSALYFCASSGALLNSPLHFGNGTRLTVT.